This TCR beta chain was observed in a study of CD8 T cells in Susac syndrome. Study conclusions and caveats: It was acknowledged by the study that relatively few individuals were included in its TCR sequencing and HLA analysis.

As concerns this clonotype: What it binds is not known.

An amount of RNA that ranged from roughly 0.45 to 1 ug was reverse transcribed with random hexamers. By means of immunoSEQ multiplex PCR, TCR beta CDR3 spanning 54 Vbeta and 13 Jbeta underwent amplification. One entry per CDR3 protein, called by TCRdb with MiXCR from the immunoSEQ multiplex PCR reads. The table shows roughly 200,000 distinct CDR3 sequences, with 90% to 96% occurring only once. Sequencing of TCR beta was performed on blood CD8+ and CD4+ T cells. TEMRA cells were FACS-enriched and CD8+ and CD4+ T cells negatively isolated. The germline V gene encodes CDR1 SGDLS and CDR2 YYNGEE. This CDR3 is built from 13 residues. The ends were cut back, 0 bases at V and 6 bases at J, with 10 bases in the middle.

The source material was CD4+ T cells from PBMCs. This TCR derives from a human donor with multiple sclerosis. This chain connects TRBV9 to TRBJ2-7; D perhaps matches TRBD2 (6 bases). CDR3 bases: TGTGCCAGCAGCGTAGCTGGGACTGGCGAGCAGTACTTC. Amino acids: CASSVAGTGEQYF.